Here is one T cell receptor (beta chain) with its context. No antigen is known for it. No much larger clonotype is one base removed from it; base qualities were not supplied. This entry belongs to a study of cytomegalovirus exposure and HLA in healthy donors (dated by TCRdb to 2015 to 2018). Context from the whole study: An earlier analysis of 550 to 700 of the donors reported 250 to 300 Gb of sequence data and some 120 million unique TCR beta sequences from 190 million or so T cells. An early release covering around 630 HLA-typed donors comprised approximately 290 gigabases of sequencing data and 85 million to 100 million unique TCR sequences. Of the roughly 400 genotyped donors, approximately 83% fell in the genetic ancestry cluster associated with self-reported Caucasian donors. The study aimed to test whether signatures of past pathogen exposure could be identified by cataloging public T cell receptors. The T cell repertoires of some 670 subjects were profiled by immunosequencing and related to cytomegalovirus serostatus. Besides the first cohort of about 730 subjects, a separate validation cohort made up of 120 different subjects was used. To predict cytomegalovirus infection status, the study combined high-throughput TCR immunosequencing, statistical association of individual TCRs with disease status, and machine learning. A later analysis re-analyzed previously published TCR beta repertoires from 500 to 700 donors and added high-resolution HLA genotyping to study TCR occurrence patterns. Rather than drawing on any new phenotypic data, the later analysis identified candidate immune exposures from TCR beta sequences and the way those sequences occurred across donors. In an earlier analysis of 500 to 650 of the donors, high-throughput TCR beta sequencing was used to judge whether each TCR beta V gene segment behaved as functional or pseudogenic. Donor age, sex, ethnicity and CMV serostatus were collected together with the repertoire data. A later genetic analysis took genome-wide SNP genotypes for about 55% of the roughly 700 donors and used that subset as a discovery cohort. Every repertoire in the discovery cohort had been generated on one and the same sequencing platform. HLA typing covered class I and class II loci at four-digit resolution. The number of typed donors differed by locus: 629-630 for A, B, C, DRB1 and DQB1; 500 to 550 for DQA1; approximately 610 for DPA1; and some 450 for DPB1. Roughly 5 DR-DQ haplotypes were handled as single units for association and clustering, since linkage in the cohort was strong. On average, around 240,000 unique TCR beta nucleotide sequences were sequenced per donor among 350 to 400 genotyped donors of the cohort, with around 19% of those sequences being non-productive.

The cohort was made up of 650 to 700 healthy bone marrow donors. All cohort members were sampled while nominally healthy, although unrecorded immune exposures were likely present. The donor was CMV seropositive and belonged to the group of 250 to 300 seropositive cohort members. A peripheral blood sample was collected from each donor, and TCR beta sequencing was performed on peripheral blood mononuclear cells. The Qiagen DNeasy Blood Extraction Kit was used to extract genomic DNA from the blood cell samples. The germline V gene encodes CDR1 SEHNR and CDR2 FQNEAQ (reference sequence). Its CDR3 holds 14 amino acids, cysteine through phenylalanine. This entry keeps only the CDR3 DNA: 42 bases, framed from base 1. V and J lose 7 bases and 4 bases, and a span of 16 bases separates them. Library method: the immunoSEQ multiplex PCR assay. The multiplex PCR relied on a mix of 60 forward primers for TCR Vbeta segments and 13 reverse primers for TCR Jbeta segments. A multiplex PCR assay on genomic DNA amplified the CDR3 region of rearranged TCR beta genes. Amplified TCR beta libraries were sequenced as 87-base-pair reads on the Illumina HiSeq System. In the source study's methods: In a later analysis, 77 million or so unique TCR beta chains were counted across the roughly 670 repertoires, and approximately 11 million of these chains were shared by at least two donors. A nearest-neighbor algorithm error-corrected the raw reads and collapsed the reads into unique sequences, merging closely related sequences to remove PCR and sequencing errors. Alignment of CDR3 sequences to IMGT reference sequences was used to assign V, D and J gene segments. For a sequence to be retained, a match of at least six nucleotides was required to both a V gene segment and a J gene segment. A rearrangement was called productive if the CDR3 had no stop codons and remained in frame with V and J, and every other rearrangement was called non-productive. Following IMGT convention, CDR3 was defined as the stretch from the second conserved V-encoded cysteine to the conserved J-encoded phenylalanine. The earlier analysis of 550 to 650 of the donors excluded any sequence lacking an unambiguous match to a single V gene segment. An earlier analysis of 500 to 700 of the donors classified V segments as functional when productive rearrangements were above 56.7% and as segregating when the standard deviation between donors was above 5%. A statistical classification framework was built for diagnosing cytomegalovirus status from the catalog of TCR beta chain sequences. V and J gene assignment, in a later analysis, came from comparing TCR nucleotide sequences with IMGT/GENE-DB human TR gene sequences. The TCRdist pipeline was used in a later analysis to assign CDR3 sequences and most-parsimonious VDJ recombination scenarios. A later analysis defined each TCR beta chain by its CDR3 amino acid sequence plus V-gene family, and excluded reads lacking a unique V-gene family. As a way to deal with suspected cross-contamination and a sequencing artifact, a later analysis dropped 450 to 600 nucleotide sequences that were highly shared and had low generation probability. In a later analysis, a clonal expansion index for each public chain was calculated from normalized within-repertoire ranks of inferred template counts. In a later analysis, generation probabilities were computed using a VDJ recombination model fitted to out-of-frame rearrangements, and the results were checked against IGoR. Hypergeometric tests were used in a later analysis to score TCR-TCR, TCR-HLA and TCR-CMV co-occurrence, with a repertoire-size bias correction applied to the TCR pairs. In a later analysis, false discovery rates were estimated by permuting HLA or CMV assignments 20 times. In a later analysis, co-occurring TCRs were grouped with DBSCAN, and TCRdist sequence similarity was added when clustering was performed within HLA-allele-positive subsets. Repertoires with fewer than 30,000 or more than 120,000 public chains were left out of co-occurrence clustering, as were about 5 repertoires with anomalous nucleotide sharing. TCRdb took this table from immuneACCESS and kept in-frame rearrangements with V and J called. Such tables lack part of the clones; where checked against another copy, unresolved V genes explain under half of the gap, and the rest is unexplained. V, J and clone size were drawn from that table, and D and trimming were deduced from the DNA. The sample records tens of thousands of clones, 78% of which are singletons. The leading ten clones occupy 4.5% to 7% of the sample.

Broad study findings and their caveats: In a later analysis, several top co-occurrence clusters were reported to appear linked to parvovirus B19, influenza, CMV and Epstein-Barr virus. Most TCR sequences were seen in very few donors, while some public TCRs were found in many individuals. The classifier was reported to diagnose cytomegalovirus status with high specificity and sensitivity in both the original and validation cohorts. Correlated functional status among segregating V segments might reflect linkage disequilibrium, but an unknown experimental factor could not be ruled out. HLA typing was unavailable for some donors at each locus, so association tests used only the typed subset. When HLA alleles, especially DR and DQ, strongly co-occurred, attributing TCR associations to individual alleles was difficult. The sequencing pipeline was judged likely to have produced a cluster of highly shared sequence variants as a technical artifact. In an earlier analysis of some 540 of the donors, most TCR beta V segments appeared in productive rearrangements about 87% or about 30% of the time, broadly matching IMGT annotations. At a false discovery rate of 0.05, a later analysis linked around 17,000 TCR beta sequences to specific HLA alleles. A later analysis found that HLA-associated TCR beta chains were more clonally expanded and had lower generation probabilities than equally common non-associated chains. Because counts were too low, roughly 18 rarely observed V segments, including chromosome 9 orphons, were left out of the earlier analysis of 587 of the donors. Presence/absence analyses assumed roughly uniform sequencing depth across donors, an assumption that may not hold. According to the authors, the approach could potentially be generalized to other disease states and immunological phenotypes. The 87-base-pair reads could not distinguish some IMGT-functional V segments, including TRBV6-2 and TRBV6-3, so those segments were excluded. In a later genetic analysis, fewer N-insertions in productive TCRs were reported among donors in an Asian-associated ancestry cluster than the approximately 710-donor mean. In this cohort, only TCR beta chains were sequenced, and detectable features were limited by the absence of alpha or paired-chain data. Three of the identified cytomegalovirus-associated TCR beta chains were confirmed in vitro to be specific for cytomegalovirus antigens. A further reported finding was that TCR beta sequences accurately predicted the HLA-A and HLA-B alleles for most subjects in the first cohort. A later analysis found that most CMV-associated TCR beta chains appeared HLA-restricted, with HLA associations seemingly driven largely by CMV exposure. The study gave a list of roughly 150 TCR beta chains associated with cytomegalovirus. V-gene and J-gene trimming of TCR beta chains was associated with a missense DCLRE1C variant in a later genetic analysis, and the association was replicated in an independent cohort. CMV serostatus was the only immune exposure information available for the cohort. A later analysis found that TCR association rates varied across HLA loci, with DRB1 alleles showing the most associated TCRs and HLA-C alleles the fewest.

This clonotype originated in a male donor in good health and CMV-seropositive. This receptor chain uses TRBV7-9 and TRBJ1-1; the D gene lacks a confident call. Sequenced input: PBMCs. The nucleotide sequence is TGTGCCAGCAACAGCCAAACCCCCACCACTGAAGCTTTCTTT. It translates as CASNSQTPTTEAFF. The entire variable domain, with the stretches around the CDR3 drawn from the reference TRBV7-9 and TRBJ1-1 proteins, is DTGVSQNPRHKITKRGQNVTFRCDPISEHNRLYWYRQTLGQGPEFLTYFQNEAQLEKSRLLSDRFSAERPKGSFSTLEIQRTEQGDSAMYLCASNSQTPTTEAFFGQGTRLTVV.